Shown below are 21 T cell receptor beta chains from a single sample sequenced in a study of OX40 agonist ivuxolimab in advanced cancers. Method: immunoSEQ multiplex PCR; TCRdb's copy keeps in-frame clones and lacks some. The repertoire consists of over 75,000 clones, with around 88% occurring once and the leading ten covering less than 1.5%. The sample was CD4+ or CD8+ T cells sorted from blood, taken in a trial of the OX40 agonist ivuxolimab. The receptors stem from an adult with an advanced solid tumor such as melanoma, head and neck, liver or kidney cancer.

The CDR3 region has the DNA TGTGCCAGCAGCGTAGACGGGACGCTTTACAATGAGCAGTTCTTC. Translation: CASSVDGTLYNEQFF. The chain employs TRBV9 and TRBJ2-1; D is tentatively TRBD1 or TRBD2 (5 bases each). CDR3 length: 15 residues. V lost 0 bases and J lost 4, with 11 bases in between. Germline V CDR1 and CDR2: SGDLS, YYNGEE.

The CDR3 coding sequence is TGTGCCAGCAGCTTAGGGGCGGGACAGGGTTACACCTACGAGCAGTACTTC. Protein product: CASSLGAGQGYTYEQYF. The chain uses TRBV7-8 and TRBJ2-7, with TRBD1 matching over 9 bases. V lost 1 base to trimming and J lost 2 bases; unmatched junction nucleotides: 9. Germline values: CDR1 SGHVS, CDR2 FQNEAQ. The length of the CDR3 is 17 residues.

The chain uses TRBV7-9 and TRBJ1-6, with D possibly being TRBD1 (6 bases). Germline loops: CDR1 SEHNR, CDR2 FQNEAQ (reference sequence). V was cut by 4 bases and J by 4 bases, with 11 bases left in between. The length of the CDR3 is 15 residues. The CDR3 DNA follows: TGTGCCAGCAGCTCCGGACAGCCTTATAATTCACCCCTCCACTTT. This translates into CASSSGQPYNSPLHF.

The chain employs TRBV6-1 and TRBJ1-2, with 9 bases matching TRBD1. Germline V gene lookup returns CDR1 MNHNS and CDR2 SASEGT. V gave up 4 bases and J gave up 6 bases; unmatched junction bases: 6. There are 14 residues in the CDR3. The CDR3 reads CASSADRGLNGYTF. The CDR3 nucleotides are TGTGCCAGCAGTGCGGACAGGGGACTGAATGGCTACACCTTC.

The CDR3 DNA follows: TGCGCCAGCAGCCGGACGGCAGGGAGCGATCAGCCCCAGCATTTT. The encoded protein is CASSRTAGSDQPQHF. The chain is built from TRBV5-1 and TRBJ1-5, with D possibly TRBD1 on 5 matching bases. Trimming stripped 4 bases from V and 5 bases from J, with 16 bases between. There are 15 residues in the CDR3. CDR1 and CDR2 from the germline V gene are SGHRS and YFSETQ.

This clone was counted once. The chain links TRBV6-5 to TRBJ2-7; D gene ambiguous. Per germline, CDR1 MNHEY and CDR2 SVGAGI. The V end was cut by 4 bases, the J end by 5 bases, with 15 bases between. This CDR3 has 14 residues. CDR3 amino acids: CASSSRPHQDEQYF. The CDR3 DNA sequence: TGTGCCAGCAGTTCCAGACCCCACCAGGACGAGCAGTACTTC.

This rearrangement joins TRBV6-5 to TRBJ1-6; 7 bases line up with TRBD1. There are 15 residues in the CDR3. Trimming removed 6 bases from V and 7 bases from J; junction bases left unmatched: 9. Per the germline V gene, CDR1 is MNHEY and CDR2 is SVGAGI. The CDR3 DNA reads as TGTGCCAGCAGGTTTTTACAGGGGCGGAATTCACCCCTCCACTTT. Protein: CASRFLQGRNSPLHF.

The CDR3 region has the DNA TGTGCCAGCAGCTTTCAAAGTGAAAAACTGTTTTTT. The encoded protein is CASSFQSEKLFF. This chain joins TRBV7-9 and TRBJ1-4; D remains unclear. CDR1 is SEHNR and CDR2 is FQNEAQ in the germline V gene (reference sequence). V was trimmed by 3 bases and J by 7 bases, leaving 6 bases between them. This CDR3 comprises 12 residues.

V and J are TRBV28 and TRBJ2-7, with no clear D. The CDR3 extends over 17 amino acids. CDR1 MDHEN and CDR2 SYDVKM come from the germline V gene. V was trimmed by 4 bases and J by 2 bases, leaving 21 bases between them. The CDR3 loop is CASSSPRAPPRPYEQYF. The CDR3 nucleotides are TGTGCCAGCAGTTCTCCTCGGGCCCCCCCGCGCCCCTACGAGCAGTACTTC.

The CDR3 loop is CASSHGLANSYEQYF. The CDR3 DNA sequence: TGTGCCAGCAGCCACGGACTAGCGAACTCCTACGAGCAGTACTTC. The chain combines TRBV7-2 with TRBJ2-7; 9 bases line up with TRBD2. Germline assignment: CDR1 SGHTA and CDR2 FQGNSA. This CDR3 comprises 15 residues. The junction had 5 bases not matched to a gene; V was cut back by 5 bases and J by 0 bases.

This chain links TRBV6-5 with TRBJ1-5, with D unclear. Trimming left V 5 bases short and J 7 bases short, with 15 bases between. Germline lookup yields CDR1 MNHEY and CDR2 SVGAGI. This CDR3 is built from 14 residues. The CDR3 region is CASSPRRRGQPQHF. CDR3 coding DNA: TGTGCCAGCAGTCCGCGGAGGCGAGGACAGCCCCAGCATTTT.

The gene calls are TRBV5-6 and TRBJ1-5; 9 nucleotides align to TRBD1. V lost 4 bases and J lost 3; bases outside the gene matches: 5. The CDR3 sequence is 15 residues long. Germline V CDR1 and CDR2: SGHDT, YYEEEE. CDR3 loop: CASSLQGAPNQPQHF. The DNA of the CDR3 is TGTGCCAGCAGCCTACAGGGGGCCCCCAATCAGCCCCAGCATTTT.

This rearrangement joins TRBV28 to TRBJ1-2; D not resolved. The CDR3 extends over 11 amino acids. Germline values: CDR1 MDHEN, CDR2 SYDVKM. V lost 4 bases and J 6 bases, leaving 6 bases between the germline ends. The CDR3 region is CASSSSHGYTF. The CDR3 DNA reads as TGTGCCAGCAGTTCCTCGCATGGCTACACCTTC.

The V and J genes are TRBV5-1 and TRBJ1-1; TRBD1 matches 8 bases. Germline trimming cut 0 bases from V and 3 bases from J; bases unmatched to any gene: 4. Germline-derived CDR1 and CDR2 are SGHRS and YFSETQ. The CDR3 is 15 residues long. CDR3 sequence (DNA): TGCGCCAGCAGCTTGGGAGGACAGGGTGACACTGAAGCTTTCTTT. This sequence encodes CASSLGGQGDTEAFF.

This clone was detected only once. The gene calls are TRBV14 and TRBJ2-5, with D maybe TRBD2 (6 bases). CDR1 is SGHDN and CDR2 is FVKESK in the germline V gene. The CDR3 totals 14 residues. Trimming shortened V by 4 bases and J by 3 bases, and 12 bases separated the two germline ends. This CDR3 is CASSPFGTEETQYF. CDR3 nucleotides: TGTGCCAGCAGCCCATTCGGGACTGAAGAGACCCAGTACTTC.

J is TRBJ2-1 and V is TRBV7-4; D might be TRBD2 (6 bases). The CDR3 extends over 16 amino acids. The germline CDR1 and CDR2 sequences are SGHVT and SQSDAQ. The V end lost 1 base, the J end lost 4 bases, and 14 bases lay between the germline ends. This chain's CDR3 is CASSLVEAAGYNEQFF. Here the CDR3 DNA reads TGTGCCAGCAGCTTAGTCGAGGCGGCGGGATACAATGAGCAGTTCTTC.

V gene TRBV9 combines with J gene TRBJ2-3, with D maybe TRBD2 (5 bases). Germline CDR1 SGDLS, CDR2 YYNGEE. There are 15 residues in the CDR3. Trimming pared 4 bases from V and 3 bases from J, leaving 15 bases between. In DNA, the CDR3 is TGTGCCAGCAGCCAACCCATACTAGGGACAGATACGCAGTATTTT. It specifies CASSQPILGTDTQYF.

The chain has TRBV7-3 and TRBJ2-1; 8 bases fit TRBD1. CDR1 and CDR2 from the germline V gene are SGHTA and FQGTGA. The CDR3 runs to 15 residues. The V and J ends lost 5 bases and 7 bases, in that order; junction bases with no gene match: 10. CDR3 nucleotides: TGTGCCAGCAGCGTCGGGCAGGGGGCAGTGAATGAGCAGTTCTTC. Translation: CASSVGQGAVNEQFF.

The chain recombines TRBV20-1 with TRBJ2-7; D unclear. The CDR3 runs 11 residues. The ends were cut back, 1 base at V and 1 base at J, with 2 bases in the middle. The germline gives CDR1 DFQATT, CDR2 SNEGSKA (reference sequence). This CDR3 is CSARGSYEQYF. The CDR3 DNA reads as TGCAGTGCTAGAGGTTCCTACGAGCAGTACTTC.

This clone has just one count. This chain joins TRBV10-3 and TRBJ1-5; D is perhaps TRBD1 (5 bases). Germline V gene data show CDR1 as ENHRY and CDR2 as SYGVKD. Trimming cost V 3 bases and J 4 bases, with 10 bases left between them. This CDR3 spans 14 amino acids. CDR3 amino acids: CAISELGGNQPQHF. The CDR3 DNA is TGTGCCATCAGTGAATTGGGGGGGAATCAGCCCCAGCATTTT.

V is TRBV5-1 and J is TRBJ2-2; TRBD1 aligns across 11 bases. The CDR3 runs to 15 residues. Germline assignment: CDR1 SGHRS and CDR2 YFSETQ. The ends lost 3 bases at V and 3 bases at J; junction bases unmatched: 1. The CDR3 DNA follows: TGCGCCAGCAGCTGGGGACAGGGGGACACCGGGGAGCTGTTTTTT. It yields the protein CASSWGQGDTGELFF.